What follows describes a single T cell receptor (beta chain). Profiling relied on immunoSEQ multiplex PCR, and the TCRdb table lists in-frame clones only, not all of them. Seen here are some 300,000 clones, approximately 88% observed once, and the top ten hold about 1%. The data were obtained in a study of blood T cell repertoires in COVID-19. Deletions cut 0 bases from V and 4 bases from J, with 3 bases between. The length of the CDR3 is 12 residues. The V gene's germline CDR1 is SGHNT and CDR2 YYREEE (reference sequence). This chain joins TRBV5-4 and TRBJ2-3; no definite D call. Input material: PBMCs or T cells enriched from blood (not recorded which). The source of this sequence is a woman under 40 who had recovered from COVID-19. CDR3 residues: CASSLGADTQYF. The CDR3 DNA is TGTGCCAGCAGCTTGGGCGCAGATACGCAGTATTTT.